The 31 T cell receptor beta chains presented below share a single source sample, sequenced in a study of T cell repertoires in cytomegalovirus infection. These receptors are not linked to any known antigen. TCRdb re-derived calls from the reads in MiXCR, one entry per CDR3 protein. This table holds approximately 260,000 distinct CDR3 sequences, 20% to 25% found once. Sequences were derived from cultured PBMCs, sampled from culture after CMV antigen stimulation. The receptors were sampled from a human donor in good health (CMV status not recorded). Some clones in this sample may be carry-over from other donors' samples.

This clonotype has at least ten counts. The chain uses TRBV7-2 and TRBJ1-3; D unclear. This CDR3 spans 15 amino acids. V was pared by 4 bases and J by 4 bases, with 14 bases between. Germline V lookup: CDR1 SGHTA, CDR2 FQGNSA. This CDR3 reads CASSYRPGQGNTIYF. CDR3 nucleotides: TGTGCCAGCAGCTATCGACCAGGCCAAGGAAACACCATATATTTT.

The chain uses TRBV6-2 or TRBV6-3 and TRBJ1-5; D is perhaps TRBD1 (5 bases). The CDR3 has 15 amino acids. Germline CDR1 is MNHEY and CDR2 is SVGEGT. V dropped 6 bases and J dropped 6 bases, with 18 bases sitting between them. The DNA of the CDR3 is TGTGCCAGCAGAACCCAGGGAAATTACCGTCAGCCCCAGCATTTT. This codes for CASRTQGNYRQPQHF.

Only a few counts were recorded for this clonotype. The gene calls are TRBV5-6 and TRBJ1-1, with D uncertain. V lost 3 bases, J lost 6 bases, and 9 bases lay in between. CDR1 and CDR2 (germline): SGHDT, YYEEEE. This CDR3 contains 12 residues. The CDR3 spells CASSYFTAEAFF. CDR3 DNA: TGTGCCAGCAGCTACTTTACTGCTGAAGCTTTCTTT.

The chain employs TRBV5-6 and TRBJ2-1; D not resolved. Deletions cut 6 bases from V and 3 bases from J, with 7 bases between. CDR3 length: 12 residues. Germline CDR1 SGHDT, CDR2 YYEEEE. CDR3 loop: CASMTGYNEQFF. For the CDR3, the DNA is TGTGCCAGCATGACGGGCTACAATGAGCAGTTCTTC.

The chain uses TRBV6-5 and TRBJ1-2; D is undetermined. Germline CDR1 reads MNHEY; CDR2 reads SVGAGI. Trimming left V 1 base short and J 3 bases short, with 12 bases between. CDR3 size: 15 residues. CDR3 sequence (DNA): TGTGCCAGCAGTTACTTGGGATTCGTCGACTATGGCTACACCTTC. This encodes CASSYLGFVDYGYTF.

This clonotype turned up a few times. The chain uses TRBV15 and TRBJ1-2; tentatively, D is TRBD1 (6 bases). Trimming removed 0 bases at V and 6 bases at J, with 11 bases between. There are 14 residues in the CDR3. Germline-derived CDR1 and CDR2 are LNHNV and YYDKDF (reference sequence). Here the CDR3 reads CATSRDPQGDGYTF. As DNA, the CDR3 is TGTGCCACCAGCAGAGATCCACAGGGAGATGGCTACACCTTC.

This clonotype was seen more than once but under ten times. The chain combines TRBV6-1 with TRBJ2-3; 8 bases align to TRBD2. The CDR3 spans 16 residues. Germline V gene data show CDR1 as MNHNS and CDR2 as SASEGT. With V trimmed by 5 bases and J by 2 bases, 9 bases remained unmatched. The CDR3 DNA follows: TGTGCCAGCAGTCCCACTAGCGGAACGAACACAGATACGCAGTATTTT. Amino acids: CASSPTSGTNTDTQYF.

The chain couples TRBV6-2 or TRBV6-3 to TRBJ2-2; 9 positions agree with TRBD1. The junction had 5 bases not matched to a gene; V was cut back by 2 bases and J by 7 bases. CDR1 is MNHEY, CDR2 SVGEGT, per germline. The CDR3 consists of 15 residues. The CDR3 sequence: CASSYRDRAYGELFF. The CDR3 DNA reads TGTGCCAGCAGTTACCGGGACAGGGCCTACGGGGAGCTGTTTTTT.

This rearrangement joins TRBV6-5 to TRBJ2-1; 10 bases agree with TRBD2. Per germline, CDR1 MNHEY and CDR2 SVGAGI. V gave up 1 base and J gave up 5 bases; unmatched junction bases: 2. CDR3 length equals 15 residues. The CDR3 region is CASSYLGTSDNEQFF. The DNA of the CDR3 is TGTGCCAGCAGTTACTTGGGGACTAGCGACAATGAGCAGTTCTTC.

In this sample, this clonotype turned up a few times. The rearrangement joins TRBV19 to TRBJ2-1; TRBD2 aligns across 14 bases. The V segment lost 3 bases and the J segment 3 bases; nucleotides outside the gene matches: 16. Germline loops: CDR1 LNHDA, CDR2 SQIVND (reference sequence). CDR3 length equals 21 residues. CDR3 loop: CASSIRVGTSGSAGRYNEQFF. The CDR3 DNA reads as TGTGCCAGTAGTATTCGGGTGGGGACTAGCGGGAGTGCGGGGCGCTACAATGAGCAGTTCTTC.

This clonotype was seen a handful of times. V is TRBV5-4 and J is TRBJ2-1; 8 bases map to TRBD2. The CDR3 sequence is 18 residues long. Trimming took 0 bases from V and 3 from J; bases not matched to a gene: 11. CDR1 is SGHNT, CDR2 YYREEE, per germline (reference sequence). This CDR3 is CASSLAVGREVIYNEQFF. CDR3 DNA sequence: TGTGCCAGCAGCTTGGCCGTGGGGCGGGAGGTTATCTACAATGAGCAGTTCTTC.

This clonotype was found once. The chain recombines TRBV4-3 with TRBJ2-1; 8 positions match TRBD2. The length of the CDR3 is 16 residues. Germline CDR1 LGHNA, CDR2 YSLEER. V trimming: 0 bases; J trimming: 9 bases; junction bases outside the gene matches: 10. CDR3 loop: CASSQEDRGGPAEQFF. In DNA, the CDR3 is TGCGCCAGCAGCCAAGAGGATCGCGGGGGGCCCGCTGAGCAGTTCTTC.

The chain couples TRBV12-3 or TRBV12-4 to TRBJ2-7; D not resolved. CDR3 length equals 12 residues. Trimming removed 6 bases at V and 4 bases at J, with 10 bases between. The CDR3 region is CASSRRLYEQYF. The CDR3 bases are TGTGCCAGCAGCCGACGTTTGTACGAGCAGTACTTC.

The sample holds a few counts of this clonotype. The chain carries TRBV4-1 and TRBJ1-3; unclear D gene. This CDR3 is built from 15 residues. V gave up 2 bases and J gave up 0 bases, with 8 bases separating them. Per the germline V gene, CDR1 is MGHRA and CDR2 is YSYEKL. The chain's CDR3 is CASSQQVDSGNTIYF. In nucleotides, the CDR3 is TGCGCCAGCAGCCAACAGGTAGACTCTGGAAACACCATATATTTT.

The table lists this clonotype with a few counts. The chain links TRBV19 to TRBJ1-1; no clear D. V lost 3 bases to trimming and J lost 4 bases, with 12 bases between them. The CDR3 contains 14 residues. Germline values: CDR1 LNHDA, CDR2 SQIVND (reference sequence). The CDR3 loop reads CASSIRATSTEAFF. CDR3 in DNA: TGTGCCAGTAGTATCCGGGCCACGAGCACTGAAGCTTTCTTT.

The chain joins TRBV7-2 to TRBJ2-2, with a possible D match to TRBD1 (5 bases). This CDR3 comprises 15 residues. Between the trimmed V and J ends, which lost 2 bases and 1 base, there was a span of 8 bases. In germline, CDR1 is SGHTA, CDR2 FQGNSA. CDR3: CASSLRGENTGELFF. The CDR3 DNA reads as TGTGCCAGCAGCTTAAGGGGTGAGAACACCGGGGAGCTGTTTTTT.

This clonotype appeared a few times. The V gene is TRBV6-1, the J gene TRBJ1-2, with 9 bases lining up with TRBD1. V gave up 4 bases and J gave up 6 bases; unmatched junction bases: 12. This CDR3 has 16 residues. Germline V lookup: CDR1 MNHNS, CDR2 SASEGT. DNA for the CDR3: TGTGCCAGCAGTGGTAAACAGGGGGCGCGGAAGGATGGCTACACCTTC. Translation: CASSGKQGARKDGYTF.

CDR3 loop: CASSLAGGPEIYEQYF. CDR3 nucleotide sequence: TGTGCCAGCTCACTAGCGGGAGGGCCGGAAATCTACGAGCAGTACTTC. The genes are TRBV18 and TRBJ2-7; 11 bases are a match to TRBD2. The CDR3 consists of 16 residues. V lost 4 bases, J lost 3 bases, and 8 bases stayed unmatched. Germline CDR1 is KGHSH and CDR2 is LQKENI. Supplemented by reference TRBV18 and TRBJ2-7, the full variable domain reads NAGVMQNPRHLVRRRGQEARLRCSPMKGHSHVYWYRQLPEEGLKFMVYLQKENIIDESGMPKERFSAEFPKEGPSILRIQQVVRGDSAAYFCASSLAGGPEIYEQYFGPGTRLTVT.

This clonotype was recorded a few times. This sequence joins TRBV20-1 and TRBJ2-7, with a tentative D call TRBD1 (5 bases). The V and J ends lost 0 bases and 3 bases respectively, with 6 bases between them. The germline V gene has CDR1 DFQATT and CDR2 SNEGSKA (reference sequence). This CDR3 is 12 amino acids long. This CDR3 reads CSARDQGYEQYF. The CDR3 nucleotides are TGCAGTGCTAGAGATCAGGGCTACGAGCAGTACTTC.

Ten or more counts support this clonotype. The genes are TRBV6-2 or TRBV6-3 and TRBJ2-5; possibly TRBD1 for D (5 bases). The V gene's germline CDR1 is MNHEY and CDR2 SVGEGT. The CDR3 is made up of 13 amino acids. V was pared by 4 bases and J by 5 bases, with 11 bases between. The CDR3 loop reads CASSLGPAETQYF. CDR3 DNA sequence: TGTGCCAGCAGTTTGGGGCCCGCGGAGACCCAGTACTTC.

This clonotype was picked up a small number of times. The chain combines TRBV4-1 with TRBJ2-1; no reliable D call. The germline V gene has CDR1 MGHRA and CDR2 YSYEKL. This CDR3 spans 14 amino acids. V shed 1 base and J shed 5 bases, with 9 bases lying between them. The chain's CDR3 is CASSQVVTHNEQFF. DNA of the CDR3: TGCGCCAGCAGCCAAGTTGTGACTCACAATGAGCAGTTCTTC.

This clonotype turned up a few times. The chain employs TRBV6-4 and TRBJ2-6, with D uncertain. Germline V gene data show CDR1 as MRHNA and CDR2 as SNTAGT. The CDR3 runs 17 residues. V was trimmed by 5 bases and J by 2 bases, leaving 16 bases between them. CDR3 sequence: CASSPRAGSAGANVLTF. CDR3 sequence (DNA): TGTGCCAGCAGTCCCCGGGCTGGGTCAGCTGGGGCCAACGTCCTGACTTTC.

The chain recombines TRBV20-1 with TRBJ2-2; D not resolved. Per germline, CDR1 DFQATT and CDR2 SNEGSKA (reference sequence). Between the trimmed V and J ends, which lost 1 base and 3 bases, there was a span of 9 bases. This CDR3 spans 14 amino acids. Here the CDR3 reads CSARVYQDTGELFF. Written as DNA, the CDR3 is TGCAGTGCTAGAGTATACCAGGACACCGGGGAGCTGTTTTTT.

The V gene is TRBV6-1, the J gene TRBJ2-1; a possible D gene is TRBD2 (5 bases). V dropped 6 bases and J dropped 0 bases, with 12 bases sitting between them. This CDR3 has 15 amino acids. The germline V gene has CDR1 MNHNS and CDR2 SASEGT. In DNA, the CDR3 is TGTGCCAGCAGGAAACTAGGGAGCTCCTACAATGAGCAGTTCTTC. Translation gives CASRKLGSSYNEQFF.

The V gene is TRBV6-2 or TRBV6-3, the J gene TRBJ2-3; D gene unclear. V was cut by 0 bases and J by 4 bases, with 8 bases left in between. The V gene's germline CDR1 is MNHEY and CDR2 SVGEGT. This CDR3 spans 14 amino acids. The CDR3 bases are TGTGCCAGCAGTTACTCCAGTTCAGCAGATACGCAGTATTTT. Its translation is CASSYSSSADTQYF.

In its sample, this clonotype was seen a few times. The CDR3 sequence: CATCEYGRTTDTQYF. In DNA, the CDR3 is TGTGCCACCTGTGAATACGGACGGACCACAGATACGCAGTATTTT. The J gene is TRBJ2-3, the V gene TRBV15; D not resolved. CDR3 length: 15 residues. V dropped 8 bases and J dropped 2 bases, with 17 bases sitting between them. The V gene's germline CDR1 is LNHNV and CDR2 YYDKDF (reference sequence).

This clonotype appeared many times. This rearrangement joins TRBV19 to TRBJ2-1; TRBD2 might be the D (6 bases). V shed 1 base and J shed 8 bases, with 21 bases lying between them. Germline assignment: CDR1 LNHDA and CDR2 SQIVND (reference sequence). The CDR3 is made up of 17 amino acids. The CDR3 loop reads CASSIVVAGRAGDEQFF. For the CDR3, the DNA is TGTGCCAGTAGTATAGTCGTTGCGGGACGGGCCGGGGATGAGCAGTTCTTC.

This clonotype was detected only a few times. The CDR3 is CASSVTSANEQFF. CDR3 sequence (DNA): TGTGCCAGCAGTGTGACTAGCGCGAATGAGCAGTTCTTC. The rearrangement joins TRBV12-3 or TRBV12-4 to TRBJ2-1, with 8 bases aligning to TRBD2. V gave up 5 bases and J gave up 7 bases; unmatched junction bases: 4. The CDR3 is 13 residues long.

This clonotype has just a few counts. The chain links TRBV7-9 to TRBJ1-5; no firm D call. The CDR3 is 20 amino acids. Trimming shortened V by 1 base and J by 0 bases, and 22 bases separated the two germline ends. Germline-derived CDR1 and CDR2 are SEHNR and FQNEAQ (reference sequence). For the CDR3, the DNA is TGTGCCAGCAGCTTAGAGGCGTCCGCGGTCGGGCAGTTTAGCAATCAGCCCCAGCATTTT. Protein sequence: CASSLEASAVGQFSNQPQHF.

The chain is built from TRBV12-3 or TRBV12-4 and TRBJ2-7; D is undetermined. V was shortened by 6 bases and J by 2 bases, with 5 bases between the two germline ends. The CDR3 totals 11 residues. CDR3 sequence reads: CASRAAYEQYF. CDR3 DNA sequence: TGTGCCAGCAGGGCCGCCTACGAGCAGTACTTC.

The chain joins TRBV2 to TRBJ2-1; D is uncertain. V was pared by 8 bases and J by 9 bases, with 11 bases between. This CDR3 is 11 amino acids long. Germline V gives CDR1 SNHLY, CDR2 FYNNEI. CDR3 in amino acids: CASWETREQFF. The CDR3 nucleotides are TGTGCCAGCTGGGAAACGCGTGAGCAGTTCTTC.